These T cell receptor beta chains were read from a single sample in a study of T and B cells in COVID-19 patients. TCRdb called the multiplex PCR reads again in MiXCR, with one record for every CDR3 protein. Here the sample spans fewer than 15,000 distinct CDR3 sequences, around 26% being singletons. Material for sequencing was blood. The receptors shown here come from a human donor who had recovered from COVID-19. Each CDR3 is given with its conserved first and last residue. D genes are given only for firm matches. Not every row has a clone size; where given, it reads once, few, many or a size class.

size	length	D	J	V	CDR3	DNA
-	14	-	TRBJ2-7	TRBV5-6	CASSSSILTYEQYF	TGCGCCAGCAGCTCGAGTATCCTCACCTACGAGCAGTACTTC
-	14	TRBD1	TRBJ2-7	TRBV19	CASSSDRGSYEQYF	TGTGCCAGTAGCTCGGACAGGGGGTCCTACGAGCAGTACTTC
-	17	TRBD2	TRBJ2-5	TRBV30	CAWSQTSGLLREETQYF	TGTGCCTGGAGCCAAACTAGCGGGCTTCTGAGGGAAGAGACCCAGTACTTC
few	13	-	TRBJ2-7	TRBV12-3/TRBV12-4	CASSPTVTYEQYF	TGTGCCAGCAGCCCGACCGTAACCTACGAGCAGTACTTC
-	15	TRBD2	TRBJ2-3	TRBV19	CASSPVGGDTDTQYF	TGTGCCAGTAGCCCTGTCGGGGGGGACACAGATACGCAGTATTTT
medium-sized	14	TRBD2	TRBJ2-1	TRBV6-5	CASRTGTSGNEQFF	TGTGCCAGCAGGACCGGGACTAGCGGGAATGAGCAGTTCTTC
-	13	TRBD1	TRBJ2-5	TRBV29-1	CSVVQGAIETQYF	TGCAGCGTTGTTCAGGGGGCAATCGAGACCCAGTACTTC
medium-sized	14	TRBD1	TRBJ1-4	TRBV19	CASRDRGSGEKLFF	TGTGCCAGCCGGGACAGGGGCTCGGGTGAAAAACTGTTTTTT
-	15	-	TRBJ2-7	TRBV10-2	CASSEPGTGRREQYF	TGCGCCAGCAGTGAGCCAGGGACGGGGAGGCGGGAGCAGTACTTC
-	13	TRBD1	TRBJ2-5	TRBV29-1	CRPGQVRVETQYF	TGCAGGCCGGGACAGGTGCGGGTGGAGACCCAGTACTTC
many	14	TRBD1	TRBJ2-7	TRBV6-6	CASRRQGATYEQYF	TGTGCCAGCAGAAGACAGGGGGCAACTTACGAGCAGTACTTC
-	16	-	TRBJ2-3	TRBV5-1	CASSLDGYASTDTQYF	TGCGCCAGCAGCTTAGACGGTTACGCTAGCACAGATACGCAGTATTTT
-	16	-	TRBJ2-5	TRBV6-5	CASSYSLGGGEETQYF	TGTGCCAGCAGTTACTCCTTAGGGGGTGGCGAAGAGACCCAGTACTTC
-	20	-	TRBJ1-6	TRBV18	CASSPLRITRDFEEFSPLHF	TGTGCCAGCTCACCACTGCGAATCACCAGGGATTTTGAAGAATTTTCACCCCTCCACTTT
few	16	-	TRBJ1-6	TRBV5-5	CASSSDKSSYNSPLHF	TGTGCCAGCAGCTCGGACAAGAGCTCCTATAATTCACCCCTCCACTTT
few	15	TRBD1	TRBJ1-4	TRBV30	CAWSDVGQLNEKLFF	TGTGCCTGGAGTGACGTGGGACAGCTTAATGAAAAACTGTTTTTT
medium-sized	13	-	TRBJ2-1	TRBV19	CASSKGPTAQQFF	TGTGCCAGTAGTAAGGGACCCACAGCTCAGCAGTTCTTC
few	15	-	TRBJ1-1	TRBV12-3/TRBV12-4	CASSSQGIMNTEAFF	TGTGCCAGCAGTTCCCAGGGAATCATGAACACTGAAGCTTTCTTT
-	17	-	TRBJ2-1	TRBV15	CATSRELAVSLNNEQFF	TGTGCCACCAGCAGAGAGTTAGCGGTGAGTTTGAACAATGAGCAGTTCTTC
-	12	TRBD2	TRBJ2-3	TRBV5-5	CASSWGLESQYF	TGCGCCAGCAGCTGGGGACTAGAATCGCAGTATTTT
-	12	-	TRBJ2-1	TRBV5-4	CASSQTVGEQFF	TGTGCCAGCAGCCAGACCGTAGGTGAGCAGTTCTTC
medium-sized	15	-	TRBJ2-7	TRBV19	CASSMTQGQKNEQYF	TGTGCCAGTAGTATGACCCAGGGCCAGAAGAACGAGCAGTACTTC
medium-sized	15	-	TRBJ1-6	TRBV6-5	CASSYSGGVNSPLHF	TGTGCCAGCAGTTACTCGGGCGGGGTGAATTCACCCCTCCACTTT
-	15	-	TRBJ1-4	TRBV11-1	CASSLKGRTNEKLFF	TGTGCCAGCAGCTTAAAGGGGAGGACTAATGAAAAACTGTTTTTT
medium-sized	17	TRBD2	TRBJ2-2	TRBV6-2/TRBV6-3	CASSYSLAGGDTGELFF	TGTGCCAGCAGTTACTCCTTAGCGGGGGGAGACACCGGGGAGCTGTTTTTT
few	14	-	TRBJ2-7	TRBV12-3/TRBV12-4	CASSSKSGFYEQYF	TGTGCCAGCAGTTCAAAATCGGGGTTCTACGAGCAGTACTTC
-	17	TRBD1	TRBJ1-3	TRBV18	CASSPRTGTGSGNTIYF	TGTGCCAGCTCACCACGAACTGGGACAGGCTCTGGAAACACCATATATTTT
few	15	-	TRBJ1-3	TRBV12-3/TRBV12-4	CASSIRGRERNTIYF	TGTGCCAGCAGCATCCGGGGGAGGGAAAGAAACACCATATATTTT
few	15	-	TRBJ1-4	TRBV18	CASSPGGGPNEKLFF	TGTGCCAGCTCACCCGGCGGAGGCCCTAATGAAAAACTGTTTTTT
-	15	TRBD1	TRBJ2-1	TRBV10-3	CAISGGTGGNNEQFF	TGTGCCATCAGCGGAGGGACAGGGGGCAACAATGAGCAGTTCTTC
-	15	TRBD1	TRBJ2-5	TRBV6-1	CASSVRGLGQETQYF	TGTGCCAGCAGTGTCAGGGGGTTGGGCCAAGAGACCCAGTACTTC
-	13	-	TRBJ2-2	TRBV7-9	CASSLLNTGELFF	TGTGCCAGCAGCTTATTGAACACCGGGGAGCTGTTTTTT
-	15	TRBD1	TRBJ2-7	TRBV6-6	CASSKGQGNSYEQYF	TGTGCCAGCAGTAAGGGACAGGGAAACTCCTACGAGCAGTACTTC
medium-sized	15	-	TRBJ2-3	TRBV6-5	CASSYRPGAVDTQYF	TGTGCCAGCAGTTACCGACCGGGGGCAGTCGATACGCAGTATTTT
-	14	-	TRBJ1-1	TRBV18	CASSLSVRNTEAFF	TGTGCCAGCTCCCTATCGGTGAGGAACACTGAAGCTTTCTTT
few	16	-	TRBJ2-7	TRBV18	CASSQKAAGISYEQYF	TGTGCCAGCTCACAAAAAGCTGCAGGGATCTCCTACGAGCAGTACTTC
medium-sized	19	TRBD2	TRBJ2-5	TRBV19	CASSIGGLAGGPRQETQYF	TGTGCCAGTAGTATAGGGGGACTAGCGGGAGGGCCGCGCCAAGAGACCCAGTACTTC
-	16	-	TRBJ1-6	TRBV14	CASSQDISTSGSPLHF	TGTGCCAGCAGCCAAGATATCAGTACCTCTGGTTCACCCCTCCACTTT
-	16	TRBD2	TRBJ2-4	TRBV12-3/TRBV12-4	CASVRRGGLAKNIQYF	TGTGCCAGCGTTAGGCGGGGGGGCCTAGCCAAAAACATTCAGTACTTC
medium-sized	12	-	TRBJ1-1	TRBV19	CASSRVRTEAFF	TGTGCCAGTAGCAGGGTAAGGACTGAAGCTTTCTTT
few	15	-	TRBJ1-1	TRBV6-2/TRBV6-3	CASITMGTANTEAFF	TGTGCCAGCATTACTATGGGTACCGCGAACACTGAAGCTTTCTTT
few	14	TRBD1	TRBJ1-2	TRBV6-5	CASSSGQLQGGYTF	TGTGCCAGCAGTTCGGGACAGCTCCAGGGGGGCTACACCTTC
few	15	TRBD1	TRBJ1-5	TRBV30	CAWSLGTGSNQPQHF	TGTGCCTGGAGTTTAGGGACAGGGTCAAATCAGCCCCAGCATTTT
many	19	TRBD1	TRBJ2-7	TRBV27	CASSLFSGPQGQGTYEQYF	TGTGCCAGCAGTTTATTCTCGGGTCCCCAAGGACAGGGTACCTACGAGCAGTACTTC
-	15	TRBD2	TRBJ2-5	TRBV12-3/TRBV12-4	CASSFRTGGVETQYF	TGTGCCAGCAGTTTCCGGACGGGGGGGGTAGAGACCCAGTACTTC
few	16	-	TRBJ2-7	TRBV6-1	CASSTNPRTLSYEQYF	TGTGCCAGCAGCACCAACCCCAGGACGTTGTCCTACGAGCAGTACTTC
few	13	-	TRBJ2-7	TRBV11-1	CASSLGRNYEQYF	TGTGCCAGCAGCTTAGGACGGAACTACGAGCAGTACTTC
many	12	-	TRBJ2-5	TRBV6-2/TRBV6-3	CASSYLQETQYF	TGTGCCAGCAGTTACTTGCAAGAGACCCAGTACTTC
-	15	-	TRBJ1-1	TRBV12-3/TRBV12-4	CASSLVGTLNTEAFF	TGTGCCAGCAGTTTAGTTGGGACACTTAACACTGAAGCTTTCTTT